These 8 T cell receptor beta chains originate from one sample sequenced in a study of cytomegalovirus exposure and HLA in healthy donors. Profiling relied on immunoSEQ multiplex PCR, and the TCRdb table lists in-frame clones only, not all of them. The sample carries roughly 120,000 clones, 88% recorded once. The sequenced material came from PBMCs. The receptors originated from a man aged 18 to 30 in good health and CMV-seropositive.

The genes are TRBV6-6 and TRBJ1-2; possibly TRBD1 for D (6 bases). Per the germline V gene, CDR1 is MNHNY and CDR2 is SVGAGI (reference sequence). The CDR3 totals 13 residues. Trimming cost V 11 bases and J 3 bases, with 16 bases left between them. CDR3 protein: CACKQGVDYGYTF. The CDR3 nucleotides are TGTGCCTGCAAACAGGGAGTCGACTATGGCTACACCTTC.

The rearrangement uses TRBV2 and TRBJ1-3; 7 bases agree with TRBD1. Germline trimming cut 4 bases from V and 4 bases from J; bases unmatched to any gene: 1. This CDR3 spans 13 amino acids. Germline assignment: CDR1 SNHLY and CDR2 FYNNEI. The CDR3 region is CASSVGQGNTIYF. CDR3 DNA: TGTGCCAGCAGTGTGGGACAGGGAAACACCATATATTTT.

DNA of the CDR3: TGTGCCAGTAGTACACGACTAGCGGGGGGTACAGATACGCAGTATTTT. Protein product: CASSTRLAGGTDTQYF. The chain is built from TRBV19 and TRBJ2-3; 13 positions match TRBD2. Germline V CDR1 and CDR2: LNHDA, SQIVND (reference sequence). J was trimmed by 3 bases and V by 4 bases; bases with no gene match: 4. The CDR3 totals 16 residues.

This chain joins TRBV2 and TRBJ2-7; TRBD1 aligns across 10 bases. The length of the CDR3 is 15 residues. The junction had 8 bases not matched to a gene; V was cut back by 6 bases and J by 3 bases. The V gene's germline CDR1 is SNHLY and CDR2 FYNNEI. Here the CDR3 reads CASSLRDRGIYEQYF. CDR3 coding DNA: TGTGCCAGCAGCCTCCGGGACAGGGGAATCTACGAGCAGTACTTC.

This clone occurred a few times. The J gene is TRBJ2-2, the V gene TRBV10-1, with 7 bases fitting TRBD1. V was pared by 4 bases and J by 6 bases, with 14 bases of the junction left unmatched. CDR1 is WNHNN, CDR2 SYGVQD, per germline (reference sequence). CDR3 size: 17 residues. The CDR3 bases are TGCGCCAGCAGTGCCCCACAACAGGGGCCGTGGGCCGGGGAGCTGTTTTTT. Protein: CASSAPQQGPWAGELFF.

V and J are TRBV19 and TRBJ1-3, with a possible D match to TRBD1 (5 bases). Germline V gene lookup returns CDR1 LNHDA and CDR2 SQIVND (reference sequence). V was shortened by 5 bases and J by 1 base, with 12 bases between the two germline ends. The CDR3 length is 15 residues. In DNA form, the CDR3 reads TGTGCCAGTAGTGCAAAACAGGCTTCTGGAAACACCATATATTTT. Translating gives CASSAKQASGNTIYF. The complete variable domain, with remaining parts taken from reference TRBV19 and TRBJ1-3, reads DGGITQSPKYLFRKEGQNVTLSCEQNLNHDAMYWYRQDPGQGLRLIYYSQIVNDFQKGDIAEGYSVSREKKESFPLTVTSAQKNPTAFYLCASSAKQASGNTIYFGEGSWLTVV.

This clone was detected once. As DNA, the CDR3 is TGTGCCAGCTCACCAGACAGGGGCGGTCAGCCCCAGCATTTT. It encodes CASSPDRGGQPQHF. This chain links TRBV18 with TRBJ1-5, with TRBD1 matching over 8 bases. The germline V gene has CDR1 KGHSH and CDR2 LQKENI. CDR3 size: 14 residues. V lost 2 bases and J lost 6; bases outside the gene matches: 3.

This chain uses TRBV2 with TRBJ2-7; D is ambiguous. The CDR3 runs to 12 residues. V was clipped by 8 bases and J by 3 bases, with 11 bases between them. Germline V gene lookup returns CDR1 SNHLY and CDR2 FYNNEI. CDR3 bases: TGTGCCAGCGGAGAGGAAAGCTACGAGCAGTACTTC. Translating it yields CASGEESYEQYF.